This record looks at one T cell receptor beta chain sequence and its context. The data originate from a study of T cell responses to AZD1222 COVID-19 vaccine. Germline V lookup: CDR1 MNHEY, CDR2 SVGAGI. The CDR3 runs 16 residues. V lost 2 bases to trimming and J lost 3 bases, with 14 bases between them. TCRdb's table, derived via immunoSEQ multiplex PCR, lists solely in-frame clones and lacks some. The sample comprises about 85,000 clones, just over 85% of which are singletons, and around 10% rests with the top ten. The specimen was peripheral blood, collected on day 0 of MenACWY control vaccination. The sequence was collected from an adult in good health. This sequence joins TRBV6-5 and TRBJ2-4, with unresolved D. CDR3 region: CASSYQSGVGKNIQYF. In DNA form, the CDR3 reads TGTGCCAGCAGTTACCAGTCTGGGGTGGGCAAAAACATTCAGTACTTC.